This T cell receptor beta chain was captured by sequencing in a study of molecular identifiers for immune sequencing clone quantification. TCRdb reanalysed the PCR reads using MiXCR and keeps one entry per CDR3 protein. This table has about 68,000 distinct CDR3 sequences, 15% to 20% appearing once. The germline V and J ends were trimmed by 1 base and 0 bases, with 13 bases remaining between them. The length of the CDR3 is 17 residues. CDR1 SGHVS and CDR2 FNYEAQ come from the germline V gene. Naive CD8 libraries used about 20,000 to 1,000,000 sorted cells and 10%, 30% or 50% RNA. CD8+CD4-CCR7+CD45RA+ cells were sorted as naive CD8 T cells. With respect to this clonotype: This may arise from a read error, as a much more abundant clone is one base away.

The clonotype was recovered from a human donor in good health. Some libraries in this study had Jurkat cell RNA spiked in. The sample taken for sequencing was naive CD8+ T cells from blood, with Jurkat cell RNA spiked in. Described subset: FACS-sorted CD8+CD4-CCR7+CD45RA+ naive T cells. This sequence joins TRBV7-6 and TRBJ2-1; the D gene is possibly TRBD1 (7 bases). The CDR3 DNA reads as TGTGCCAGCAGCTTAGGTCCCCAGGGGGGCTCCTACAATGAGCAGTTCTTC. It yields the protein CASSLGPQGGSYNEQFF.